What follows is one T cell receptor beta chain and its context. Original methodology: Reference gene primers were amplified, and this amplification served to estimate nucleated cell counts. Data came from immunoSEQ multiplex PCR; TCRdb stores just in-frame clones and leaves some out. V and J calls plus clone size are reproduced from that table; the DNA served to infer D and trimming. Altogether 150,000 to 200,000 clones are present, around 85% being singletons, with the ten largest covering 3.5% to 4%. The data belong to a study of blood T cell repertoires in COVID-19. This CDR3 is built from 13 residues. The V and J ends lost 5 bases and 2 bases respectively, with 10 bases between them. Germline V CDR1 and CDR2: SGHAT, FQDESV (reference sequence).

The TCR originated in an older woman with acute or convalescent COVID-19. The chain employs TRBV11-1 and TRBJ2-7, with a possible D match to TRBD1 (6 bases). The sequencing sample was made of peripheral blood. CDR3 region: CASSQGKTYEQYF. As DNA, the CDR3 is TGTGCCAGCAGCCAGGGGAAGACCTACGAGCAGTACTTC.